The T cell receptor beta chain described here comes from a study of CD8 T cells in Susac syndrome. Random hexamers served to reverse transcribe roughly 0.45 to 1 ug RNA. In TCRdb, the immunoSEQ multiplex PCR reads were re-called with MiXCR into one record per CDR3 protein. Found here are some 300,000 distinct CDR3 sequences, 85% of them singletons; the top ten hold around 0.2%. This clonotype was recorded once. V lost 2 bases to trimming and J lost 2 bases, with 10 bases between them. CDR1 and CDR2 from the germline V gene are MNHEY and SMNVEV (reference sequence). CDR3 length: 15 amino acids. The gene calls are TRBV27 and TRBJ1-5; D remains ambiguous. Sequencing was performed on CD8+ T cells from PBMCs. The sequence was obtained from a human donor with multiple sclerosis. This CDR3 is CASSLGTEGNQPQHF. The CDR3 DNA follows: TGTGCCAGCAGTTTAGGTACAGAGGGCAATCAGCCCCAGCATTTT.